This T cell receptor beta chain was identified during a study of early T cells in non-severe SARS-CoV-2 infection. This clonotype was seen at least ten times. Germline-derived CDR1 and CDR2 are WSHSY and SAAADI. The CDR3 has 13 residues. Trimming took 6 bases from V and 7 from J, leaving 16 bases between them. Using its own MiXCR run on the 5' RACE reads, TCRdb lists one record per CDR3 protein. The data hold about 110,000 distinct CDR3 sequences, with roughly an eighth observed a single time. The rearrangement links TRBV10-2 to TRBJ2-7; D gene uncertain. Sequenced: whole blood. The receptor was isolated from an adult who was a healthcare worker with PCR-confirmed SARS-CoV-2 infection or an uninfected control (not recorded which). CDR3 in amino acids: CASRRPLLGEQYF. CDR3 nucleotide sequence: TGCGCCAGCAGGCGCCCTCTCTTGGGGGAGCAGTACTTC.